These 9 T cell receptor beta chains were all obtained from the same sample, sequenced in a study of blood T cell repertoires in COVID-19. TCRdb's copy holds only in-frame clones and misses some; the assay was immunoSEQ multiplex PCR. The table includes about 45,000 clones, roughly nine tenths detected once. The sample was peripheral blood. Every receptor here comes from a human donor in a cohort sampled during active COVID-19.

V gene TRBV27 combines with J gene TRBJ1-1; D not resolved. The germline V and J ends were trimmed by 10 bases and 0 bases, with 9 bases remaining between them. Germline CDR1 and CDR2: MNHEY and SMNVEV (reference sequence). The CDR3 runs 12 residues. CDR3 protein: CATAAMNTEAFF. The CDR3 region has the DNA TGTGCCACAGCGGCCATGAACACTGAAGCTTTCTTT.

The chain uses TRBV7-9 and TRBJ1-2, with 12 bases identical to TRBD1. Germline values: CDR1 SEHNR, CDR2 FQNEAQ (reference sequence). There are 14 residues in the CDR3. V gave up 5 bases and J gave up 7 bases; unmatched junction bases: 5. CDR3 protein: CASSRDRGQGGYTF. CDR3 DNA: TGTGCCAGCAGCCGGGACAGGGGGCAGGGTGGCTACACCTTC.

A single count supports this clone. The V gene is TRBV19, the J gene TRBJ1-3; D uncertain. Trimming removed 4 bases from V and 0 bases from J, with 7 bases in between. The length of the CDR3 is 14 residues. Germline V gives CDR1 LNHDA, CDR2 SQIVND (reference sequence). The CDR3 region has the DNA TGTGCCAGTAGTACCCACAGCTCTGGAAACACCATATATTTT. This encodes CASSTHSSGNTIYF.

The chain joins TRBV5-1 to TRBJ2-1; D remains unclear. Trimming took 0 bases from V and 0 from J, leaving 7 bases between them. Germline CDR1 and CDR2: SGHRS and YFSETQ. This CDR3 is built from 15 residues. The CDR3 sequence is CASSLGQISYNEQFF. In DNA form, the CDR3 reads TGCGCCAGCAGCTTGGGCCAGATCTCCTACAATGAGCAGTTCTTC.

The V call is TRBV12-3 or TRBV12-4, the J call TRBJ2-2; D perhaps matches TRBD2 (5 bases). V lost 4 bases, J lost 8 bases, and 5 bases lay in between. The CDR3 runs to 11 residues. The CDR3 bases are TGTGCCAGCAGTTGGGAGGGGGAGCTGTTTTTT. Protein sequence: CASSWEGELFF.

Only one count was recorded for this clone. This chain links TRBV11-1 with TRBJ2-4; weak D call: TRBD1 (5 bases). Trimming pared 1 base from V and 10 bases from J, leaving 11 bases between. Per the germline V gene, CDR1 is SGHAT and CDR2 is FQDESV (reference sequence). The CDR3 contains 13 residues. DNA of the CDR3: TGTGCCAGCAGCTTAGACAGGTTCGGGATTCAGTACTTC. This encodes CASSLDRFGIQYF.

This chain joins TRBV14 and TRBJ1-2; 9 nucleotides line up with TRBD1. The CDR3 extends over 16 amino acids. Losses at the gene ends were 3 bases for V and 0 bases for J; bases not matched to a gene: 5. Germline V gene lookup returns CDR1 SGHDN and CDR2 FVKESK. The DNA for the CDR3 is TGTGCCAGCAGCCAGGGACAGGGCTTTGCTAACTATGGCTACACCTTC. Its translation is CASSQGQGFANYGYTF.

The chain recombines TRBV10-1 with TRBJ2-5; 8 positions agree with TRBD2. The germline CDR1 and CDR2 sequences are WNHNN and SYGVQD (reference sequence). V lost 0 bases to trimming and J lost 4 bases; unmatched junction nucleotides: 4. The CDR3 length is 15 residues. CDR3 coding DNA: TGCGCCAGCAGTGAGTCGGGCGGGGGGCGAGAGACCCAGTACTTC. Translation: CASSESGGGRETQYF.

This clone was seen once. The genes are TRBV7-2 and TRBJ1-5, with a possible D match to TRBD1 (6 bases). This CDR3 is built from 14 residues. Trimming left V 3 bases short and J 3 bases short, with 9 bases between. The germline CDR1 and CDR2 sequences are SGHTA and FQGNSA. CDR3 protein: CASSLTGNNQPQHF. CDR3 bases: TGTGCCAGCAGCTTGACAGGTAACAATCAGCCCCAGCATTTT.